This entry features one T cell receptor (beta chain) sequence. Its antigen is not identified. The sample comes from a study of beta chain features in type 1 diabetes. Germline CDR1 and CDR2: SGHTA and FQGNSA. Trimming pared 5 bases from V and 2 bases from J, leaving 13 bases between. The CDR3 is 15 residues long. Isolated RNA was reverse transcribed in full, so expressed TCRB transcripts were sequenced. The average read count of naive, central memory and regulatory T cell samples was approximately 4 million. The assay was immunoSEQ multiplex PCR, and TCRdb's table has in-frame clones only and misses some. The sample contains under 900,000 clones, around a sixth of which appear only once. Whole-study findings and limits: High TCR expression in some cells could lead to their over-representation in cDNA sequencing. Naive, central memory and Treg TCRB repertoires appeared more alike in patients than in healthy donors. With patients and controls alike, PCR might favor shorter templates to an equal degree.

The TCR comes from a woman aged 18 to 35 in good health. The rearrangement joins TRBV7-2 to TRBJ2-1; D remains unclear. Sequencing was performed on naive CD4+ T cells from blood. In DNA form, the CDR3 reads TGTGCCAGCAGCCTCGACACCCGCACCTACAATGAGCAGTTCTTC. Translation gives CASSLDTRTYNEQFF.